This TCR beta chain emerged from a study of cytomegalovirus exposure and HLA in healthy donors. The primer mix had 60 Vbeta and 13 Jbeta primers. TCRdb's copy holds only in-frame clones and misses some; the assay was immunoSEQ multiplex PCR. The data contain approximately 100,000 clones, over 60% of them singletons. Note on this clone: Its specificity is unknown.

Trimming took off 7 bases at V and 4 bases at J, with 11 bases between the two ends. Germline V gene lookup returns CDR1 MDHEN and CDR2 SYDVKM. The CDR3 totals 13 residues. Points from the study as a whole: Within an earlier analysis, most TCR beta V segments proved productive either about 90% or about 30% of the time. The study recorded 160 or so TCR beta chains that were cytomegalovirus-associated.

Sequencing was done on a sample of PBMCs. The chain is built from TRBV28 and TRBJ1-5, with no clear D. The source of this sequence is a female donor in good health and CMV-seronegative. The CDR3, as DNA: TGTGCCAGCAATCCGACACTGAATCAGCCCCAGCATTTT. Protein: CASNPTLNQPQHF.